This T cell receptor (beta chain) was documented in a study of response to subunit inactivated influenza vaccine. Overall study results and limits: After each seasonal influenza vaccination, few new T cells are recruited, the authors suggested.

Each CDR3 protein gets one entry after TCRdb re-called the RT-PCR reads with MiXCR. In the table there are about 780,000 distinct CDR3 sequences, less than 20% of which are singletons. Notes on this clonotype: Antigen: not known.

The sequence was obtained from a middle-aged man who received an inactivated influenza vaccine. Material: PBMCs from blood, obtained about 5 days after vaccination.

CDR3 coding DNA: TGCAGTGCTAGAGATCTGAGGACAGTGAACACTGAAGCTTTCTTT. This encodes CSARDLRTVNTEAFF. The chain recombines TRBV20-1 with TRBJ1-1; D may be TRBD1 (6 bases). The V gene lost 0 bases and the J gene lost 0 bases, with 11 bases spanning the gap. The V gene's germline CDR1 is DFQATT and CDR2 SNEGSKA (reference sequence). This CDR3 has 15 residues.